Included here is one T cell receptor beta chain sequence, with context. This clone appeared a single time. The antigen it recognizes is unknown. No base qualities exist here, and no much larger clone lies one base off it. Collaborating institutions collected whole blood in K2EDTA tubes following their own protocols. For TCRbeta analysis, collaborators shipped samples as frozen whole blood, isolated PBMCs, or DNA extracted from either of those sample types. These data originate in a study of blood T cell repertoires in COVID-19 (dated by TCRdb to the early 2020s). Study-wide context: The collaborator samples originated in the United States, Italy and Spain and spanned the acute and convalescent phases of COVID-19. Deeply sampled blood TCRbeta repertoires from subjects exposed to, actively infected with, or recovered from COVID-19 were included in the dataset. HLA class I and class II types, where available, came from metadata supplied by the sample provider rather than from assay-based typing. A de-identified subject ID, COVID-19 status, age in years and sex were almost always included in the sample metadata. The repertoires were made available in a free public database intended to serve as a resource for research on the immune response to SARS-CoV-2. The samples were drawn from the first 160 participants of the ongoing ImmuneRACE study and from some 1,300 subjects provided by 6 global collaborators. The material from the prospective study consisted of cDNA or gDNA derived from T cells, B-cell-depleted T cells, or PBMCs.

Points the paper makes about the study in general: The quantity of clinical and demographic metadata differed by source and by participant and was supplied without curation.

TCRbeta CDR3 regions were amplified from genomic DNA by means of the immunoSEQ Assay, a bias-controlled multiplex PCR. In the original analysis: The number of nucleated cells in each sample was estimated from the amplification of reference gene primers within the assay. To quantify the absolute abundance of each unique TCRbeta CDR3 rearrangement, sequence reads were collapsed and filtered. For each sample, productive Simpson clonality was calculated as the square root of Simpson's diversity index across productive rearrangements. The immuneACCESS repertoire file appears here via TCRdb, limited to in-frame rearrangements. These files lack a portion of the clones; in checked studies, under half of the deficit traces to unresolved V genes, and the cause of the others is not known. The V and J calls and clone size were taken over from that table, and D and trimming were inferred from the DNA. For this sample there are 280,000 or so clones; about 85% appear just once. The ten largest account for about 14% of the sample.

The origin of this receptor is a human donor in a cohort sampled during active COVID-19. The sequenced sample was peripheral blood.

CDR3 sequence: CASSLNSGILTYNEQFF. The DNA is TGCGCCAGCAGCTTAAATAGCGGGATCCTCACCTACAATGAGCAGTTCTTC. Recombination connected TRBV5-1 to TRBJ2-1, with 8 junctional bases fitting TRBD2. Clipping removes 2 bases from V and 2 bases from J, with 9 as the unmatched junction base count. Looking up the germline V gene yields CDR1 SGHRS and CDR2 YFSETQ. The CDR3 numbers 17 residues from cysteine through phenylalanine. The DNA shown is the 51-base CDR3, in frame from base 1.